Each of the 5 T cell receptor beta chains below was sequenced from the same sample in a study of cytomegalovirus exposure and HLA in healthy donors. It was with 60 Vbeta and 13 Jbeta primers that the PCR ran. Assay used: immunoSEQ multiplex PCR; TCRdb lists only in-frame clones, some missing. In the table there are 150,000 to 180,000 clones, 65% to 80% of which are singletons. Specimen: PBMCs. The receptors come from a woman between 35 and 50 years old in good health and CMV-seronegative.

The CDR3 DNA sequence: TGTGCCTGGAGTGAGGCGGGAGGCCCTCTCCAAGAGCAGTACTTC. Protein sequence: CAWSEAGGPLQEQYF. J is TRBJ2-5 and V is TRBV30; 8 positions agree with TRBD2. The CDR3 is made up of 15 amino acids. Germline CDR1 is GTSNPN and CDR2 is SVGIG (reference sequence). Trimming removed 1 base from V and 11 bases from J; junction bases left unmatched: 15.

This clone appeared a few times. This chain links TRBV15 with TRBJ1-5; TRBD1 agrees at 12 bases. Germline V lookup: CDR1 LNHNV, CDR2 YYDKDF (reference sequence). This CDR3 is 16 amino acids long. With 0 bases clipped from V and 6 bases from J, the junction kept 3 bases outside the gene matches. CDR3 sequence: CATSRDGTGGFQPQHF. The CDR3, as DNA: TGTGCCACCAGCAGAGATGGGACAGGGGGCTTTCAGCCCCAGCATTTT.

This sequence joins TRBV7-2 and TRBJ2-2; D uncertain. Germline V lookup: CDR1 SGHTA, CDR2 FQGNSA. The V end lost 1 base, the J end lost 0 bases, and 15 bases lay between the germline ends. CDR3 size: 18 residues. CDR3 DNA: TGTGCCAGCAGCTTAGTTGTCGCCACTCTCGCGAACACCGGGGAGCTGTTTTTT. Protein product: CASSLVVATLANTGELFF.

The rearrangement uses TRBV6-1 and TRBJ1-2; D not certain. CDR3 length equals 13 residues. The ends were cut back, 4 bases at V and 8 bases at J, with 14 bases in the middle. Germline assignment: CDR1 MNHNS and CDR2 SASEGT. Here the CDR3 reads CASSASGYVGYTF. The CDR3 DNA sequence: TGTGCCAGCAGTGCCTCGGGGTATGTGGGCTACACCTTC.

The chain uses TRBV11-3 and TRBJ1-1; 8 bases align to TRBD1. Germline assignment: CDR1 SGHNT and CDR2 YENEEA. With 1 base clipped from V and 0 bases from J, the junction kept 4 bases outside the gene matches. This CDR3 contains 16 residues. CDR3 coding DNA: TGTGCCAGCAGCTTAGCGGGACAGGTAATGAACACTGAAGCTTTCTTT. Translation: CASSLAGQVMNTEAFF.